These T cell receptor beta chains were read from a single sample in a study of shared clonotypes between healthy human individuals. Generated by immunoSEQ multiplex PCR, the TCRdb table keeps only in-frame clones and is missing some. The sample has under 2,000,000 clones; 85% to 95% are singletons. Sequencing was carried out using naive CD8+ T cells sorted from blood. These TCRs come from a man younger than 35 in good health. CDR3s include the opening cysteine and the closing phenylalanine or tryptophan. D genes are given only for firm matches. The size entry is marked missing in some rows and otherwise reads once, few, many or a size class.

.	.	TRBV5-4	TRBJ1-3	TGTGCCAGCAGCAGGGACACGTCTTCTGGAAACACCATATATTTT	CASSRDTSSGNTIYF
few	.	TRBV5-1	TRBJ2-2	TGCGCCAGCAGCTTCGACGGGAACACCGGGGAGCTGTTTTTT	CASSFDGNTGELFF
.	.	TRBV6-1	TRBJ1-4	TGTGCCTCGCAGAGGGACGGTGAGGTGGGGCTGTTTTTT	CASQRDGEVGLFF
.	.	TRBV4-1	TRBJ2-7	TGCGCCAGCAGCCAACCCGGGATCTCCTACGAGCAGTACTTC	CASSQPGISYEQYF
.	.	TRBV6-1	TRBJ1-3	TGTGCCAGCAGTGCAGAGACAGTTCCCTCTGGAAACACCATATATTTT	CASSAETVPSGNTIYF
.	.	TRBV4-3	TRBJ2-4	TGCGCCAGCAGCCTCCAACCCGAAGGGCTAGGGAACATTCAGTACTTC	CASSLQPEGLGNIQYF
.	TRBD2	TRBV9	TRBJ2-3	TGTGCCAGCAGCGTATTAGGGATTCTAGCGGGCGCCACAGATACGCAGTATTTT	CASSVLGILAGATDTQYF
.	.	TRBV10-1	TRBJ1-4	TGCGCCAGCAGCGGCGGAGGGAATGAAAAACTGTTTTTT	CASSGGGNEKLFF
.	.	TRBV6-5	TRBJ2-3	TGTGCCAGCAGTTCCGACTTGGAGGCAGATACGCAGTATTTT	CASSSDLEADTQYF
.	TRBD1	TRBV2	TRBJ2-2	TGTGCCAGCAGTGGCCGGGACAGAAGTCCCGGGGAGCTGTTTTTT	CASSGRDRSPGELFF
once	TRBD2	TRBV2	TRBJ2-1	TGTGCCAGCAGCGCCCGACTAGCGGGAGGGGACAATGAGCAGTTCTTC	CASSARLAGGDNEQFF
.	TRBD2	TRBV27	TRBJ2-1	TGTGCCAGCAGTCCATTAGCGGGGAACCAAAACAATGAGCAGTTCTTC	CASSPLAGNQNNEQFF
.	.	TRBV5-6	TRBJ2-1	TGTGCCAGCAGCGATATCTACAATGAGCAGTTCTTC	CASSDIYNEQFF
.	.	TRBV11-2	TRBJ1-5	TGTGCCAGCAGCTTAGAGGGAATGGGCAATCAGCCCCAGCATTTT	CASSLEGMGNQPQHF
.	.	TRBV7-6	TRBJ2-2	TGTGCCAGCAGCCCGGGGGGCGCGTCCGGGGAGCTGTTTTTT	CASSPGGASGELFF
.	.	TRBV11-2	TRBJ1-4	TGTGCCAGCAGCTTATCCTACGGTCCTAATGAAAAACTGTTTTTT	CASSLSYGPNEKLFF
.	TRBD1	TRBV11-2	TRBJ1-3	TGTGCCAGCAGGGGTGACAGGGCTGGAAACACCATATATTTT	CASRGDRAGNTIYF
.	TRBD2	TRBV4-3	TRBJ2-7	TGCGCCAGCAGCCAAGAGCTAGCGGGTCACCCAGCCGAGCAGTACTTC	CASSQELAGHPAEQYF
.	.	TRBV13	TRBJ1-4	TGTGCCAGCAGCCCGGACAGCGATGAAAAACTGTTTTTT	CASSPDSDEKLFF
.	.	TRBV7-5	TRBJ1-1	TGTGCCAGAAGCACGGGACCGTCGAACACTGAAGCTTTCTTT	CARSTGPSNTEAFF
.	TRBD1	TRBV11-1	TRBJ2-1	TGTGCCAGCAGCGCTAGGGACAGCATCCGTATCTCCTACAATGAGCAGTTCTTC	CASSARDSIRISYNEQFF
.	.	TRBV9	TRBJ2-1	TGTGCCAGCAGCGTAGTAGGGAGCTCCTACAATGAGCAGTTCTTC	CASSVVGSSYNEQFF
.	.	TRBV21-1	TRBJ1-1	TGCAGGTTAGCAGGGGGGTGGATCACTGAAGCTTTCTTT	CRLAGGWITEAFF
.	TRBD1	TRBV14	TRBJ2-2	TGTGCCAGCAGCCTTGGGACAGGGGTTTATGCCGGGGAGCTGTTTTTT	CASSLGTGVYAGELFF
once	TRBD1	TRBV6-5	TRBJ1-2	TGTGCCAGCAGTTACCCTTCTTCGACAGGGGTCTATGGCTACACCTTC	CASSYPSSTGVYGYTF
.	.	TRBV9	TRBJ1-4	TGTGCCAGCAGCGTAGGTCGAGAGGATACAACTAATGAAAAACTGTTTTTT	CASSVGREDTTNEKLFF
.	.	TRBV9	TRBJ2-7	TGTGCCAGCAGCGTAATGCAGGGTCCTTCCTACGAGCAGTACTTC	CASSVMQGPSYEQYF
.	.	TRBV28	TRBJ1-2	TGTGCCAGCAGTTGGGATCTGGGATACGGATATGGCTACACCTTC	CASSWDLGYGYGYTF
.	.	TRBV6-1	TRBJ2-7	TGTGCCAGCAGCAAAACAGGAGTCGACCCCTACGAGCAGTACTTC	CASSKTGVDPYEQYF
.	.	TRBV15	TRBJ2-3	TGTGCCACCAGCACACCTTATACAGGGAGCACAGATACGCAGTATTTT	CATSTPYTGSTDTQYF
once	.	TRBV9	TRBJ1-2	TGTGCCAGCAGCCCTGGCGGGGGGTCAGACTATGGCTACACCTTC	CASSPGGGSDYGYTF
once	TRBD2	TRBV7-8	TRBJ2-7	TGTGCCAGCAGCGGAAGCAGCGGGGCGCTCTCCTACGAGCAGTACTTC	CASSGSSGALSYEQYF
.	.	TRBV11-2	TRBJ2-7	TGTGCCAGCAGCCGCGACGGCAACTACGAGCAGTACTTC	CASSRDGNYEQYF
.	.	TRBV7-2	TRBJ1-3	TGTGCCAGCAGCTTAGGGGGCTCTGGAAACACCATATATTTT	CASSLGGSGNTIYF
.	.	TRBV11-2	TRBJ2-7	TGTGCCAGCAGCTTAGGGCCAGCCTACGAGCAGTACTTC	CASSLGPAYEQYF
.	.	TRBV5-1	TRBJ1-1	TGCGCCAGCAGCTTGGTTGGACAGTACGTTACTGAAAGTGAAGCTTTCTTT	CASSLVGQYVTESEAFF
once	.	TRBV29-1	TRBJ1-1	TGCAGCGTTGAAGGGGACCTGTCTGAAGCTTTCTTT	CSVEGDLSEAFF
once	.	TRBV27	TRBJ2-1	TGTGCCAGCACCGAATACCCGTGGCAGGGGCCTAATGAGCAGTTCTTC	CASTEYPWQGPNEQFF
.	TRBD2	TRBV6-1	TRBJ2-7	TGTGCCAGCAGTGAAATTCCTAGCGGGGGGGGCAGTCTGAGCGAGCAGTACTTC	CASSEIPSGGGSLSEQYF
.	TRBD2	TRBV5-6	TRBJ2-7	TGTGCCAGCAGCTGGGGACAGGGAGGACTAGCGGGCACCTACGAGCAGTACTTC	CASSWGQGGLAGTYEQYF